This T cell receptor beta chain was recovered during a study of cytomegalovirus exposure and HLA in healthy donors. This clone was counted a few times. With 3 bases clipped from V and 6 bases from J, the junction kept 8 bases outside the gene matches. This CDR3 comprises 14 residues. Per the germline V gene, CDR1 is MNHEY and CDR2 is SMNVEV (reference sequence). The PCR had 60 Vbeta and 13 Jbeta primers. Produced via immunoSEQ multiplex PCR; TCRdb's table is partial and in-frame only. The repertoire consists of 180,000 or so clones, with more than 70% occurring once and the leading ten covering roughly 8.2%.

The sequence was collected from a woman aged 35 to 49 in good health and CMV-seropositive. The chain is built from TRBV27 and TRBJ2-7, with TRBD1 matching 7 bases. The sequenced sample was PBMCs. The CDR3 sequence is CASSLGDRDREQYF. The CDR3 region has the DNA TGTGCCAGCAGTTTGGGTGACAGGGACCGCGAGCAGTACTTC.